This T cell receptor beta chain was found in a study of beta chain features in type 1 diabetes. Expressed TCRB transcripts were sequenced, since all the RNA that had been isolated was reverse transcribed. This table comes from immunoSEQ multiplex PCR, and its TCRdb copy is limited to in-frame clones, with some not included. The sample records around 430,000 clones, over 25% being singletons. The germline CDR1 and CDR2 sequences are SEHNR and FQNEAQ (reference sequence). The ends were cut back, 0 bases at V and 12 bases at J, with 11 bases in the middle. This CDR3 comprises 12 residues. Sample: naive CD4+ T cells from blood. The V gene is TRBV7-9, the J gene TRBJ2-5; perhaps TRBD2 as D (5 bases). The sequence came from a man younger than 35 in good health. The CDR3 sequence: CASSLASPREYF. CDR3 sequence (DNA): TGTGCCAGCAGCTTAGCGTCCCCGCGGGAGTACTTC. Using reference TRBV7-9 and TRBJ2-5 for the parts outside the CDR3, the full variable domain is DTGVSQNPRHKITKRGQNVTFRCDPISEHNRLYWYRQTLGQGPEFLTYFQNEAQLEKSRLLSDRFSAERPKGSFSTLEIQRTEQGDSAMYLCASSLASPREYFGPGTRLLVL.